Shown below are 18 T cell receptor beta chains from a single sample sequenced in a study of shared clonotypes between healthy human individuals. The table came from immunoSEQ multiplex PCR; TCRdb's copy has only in-frame clones and leaves some out. This sample yields 470,000 or so clones, of which approximately 78% are seen a single time; around 12% belongs to the top ten. The specimen was PBMCs. These receptors all come from a woman in her 40s in good health. Some clones in this sample may be carry-over from other donors' samples.

The chain couples TRBV5-5 to TRBJ2-5; no reliable D call. The CDR3 contains 14 residues. V was trimmed by 3 bases and J by 5 bases, leaving 14 bases between them. Germline V gene sequence: CDR1 SGHKS, CDR2 YYEKEE (reference sequence). This chain's CDR3 is CASSYTHGRETQYF. The CDR3 bases are TGTGCCAGCAGCTACACCCATGGGCGGGAGACCCAGTACTTC.

This chain joins TRBV23-1 and TRBJ1-4, with a weak D call TRBD1 (5 bases). TRBV23-1 is placed among ORFs of uncertain function. This CDR3 spans 16 amino acids. With 4 bases removed from V and 0 bases from J, the gap between germline ends came to 12 bases. CDR3 nucleotides: TGCGCCAGCAGTCCGCCTAGGACATCAACTAATGAAAAACTGTTTTTT. This translates into CASSPPRTSTNEKLFF.

The chain combines TRBV2 with TRBJ1-5; the D is unclear. The CDR3 sequence is 15 residues long. The germline V and J ends were trimmed by 6 bases and 0 bases, with 12 bases remaining between them. The V gene's germline CDR1 is SNHLY and CDR2 FYNNEI. This CDR3 is CASSLLAGSNQPQHF. The CDR3 coding sequence is TGTGCCAGCAGCTTGTTGGCGGGTAGCAATCAGCCCCAGCATTTT.

The rearrangement uses TRBV7-2 and TRBJ2-1; D could derive from TRBD1 or TRBD2 (5 bases each). The germline gives CDR1 SGHTA, CDR2 FQGNSA. CDR3 length: 15 residues. V was pared by 5 bases and J by 5 bases, with 16 bases between. The DNA for the CDR3 is TGTGCCAGCAGCGCTCTAGCAGGGAACCACAATGAGCAGTTCTTC. Its translation is CASSALAGNHNEQFF.

The chain combines TRBV5-6 with TRBJ1-2, with TRBD1 identical over 8 bases. Germline-derived CDR1 and CDR2 are SGHDT and YYEEEE. The V and J ends lost 5 bases and 7 bases, in that order; junction bases with no gene match: 7. The CDR3 length is 13 residues. The CDR3 loop reads CASSWRGTGGYTF. Written as DNA, the CDR3 is TGTGCCAGCAGTTGGAGGGGGACAGGTGGCTACACCTTC.

Comment on this clone: With a far larger clone one base away, a read error is the likely cause. At the DNA level, this CDR3 is encoded by other sequences in the same sample as well. The chain recombines TRBV4-2 with TRBJ2-3; 13 positions agree with TRBD2. This CDR3 is 15 amino acids long. Per germline, CDR1 LGHNA and CDR2 YNFKEQ. The DNA of the CDR3 is TGTGCCAGCAGCCAAGGGACTAGCGGGAGAAATACGCAGTATTTC. It translates to CASSQGTSGRNTQYF.

The CDR3 DNA is TGTGCCAGCTCAGACACGCTTGAGCAGTTCTTC. It is translated as CASSDTLEQFF. V gene TRBV18 combines with J gene TRBJ2-1; no clear D. Germline assignment: CDR1 KGHSH and CDR2 LQKENI. Trimming pared 5 bases from V and 9 bases from J, leaving 8 bases between. The CDR3 covers 11 residues.

This clone has only one observation. The chain carries TRBV11-2 and TRBJ1-3; D unclear. V shed 3 bases and J shed 0 bases, with 9 bases lying between them. The CDR3 spans 15 residues. From germline, CDR1 is SGHAT and CDR2 FQNNGV. The CDR3 DNA sequence: TGTGCCAGCAGCTTTCAGGATTTCTCTGGAAACACCATATATTTT. Its protein is CASSFQDFSGNTIYF.

This clone was detected many times. The V call is TRBV5-1, the J call TRBJ2-5, with TRBD2 as a possible D gene (5 bases). CDR3 length equals 14 residues. V was pared by 6 bases and J by 2 bases, with 14 bases between. The germline V gene encodes CDR1 SGHRS and CDR2 YFSETQ. CDR3 sequence reads: CASTPQGLQETQYF. The DNA for the CDR3 is TGCGCCAGCACCCCCCAAGGACTTCAAGAGACCCAGTACTTC.

A word on this clone: The sample contains more than one DNA sequence encoding this CDR3. The gene calls are TRBV2 and TRBJ2-5; D is undetermined. CDR1 is SNHLY and CDR2 is FYNNEI in the germline V gene. The germline V and J ends were trimmed by 5 bases and 1 base, with 5 bases remaining between them. CDR3 length: 12 amino acids. CDR3 sequence: CASSPSQETQYF. DNA of the CDR3: TGTGCCAGCAGTCCTTCCCAAGAGACCCAGTACTTC.

This clone was seen a single time. V and J are TRBV14 and TRBJ2-1, with a tentative D call TRBD2 (6 bases). V was pared by 4 bases and J by 10 bases, with 20 bases between. The CDR3 has 15 residues. Germline loops: CDR1 SGHDN, CDR2 FVKESK. The CDR3 DNA follows: TGTGCCAGCAGCCGGTCTGCGGAGGGACGCCTGGAGCAGTTCTTC. It codes for CASSRSAEGRLEQFF.

Turning to this clone: With a far larger clone one base away, a read error is the likely cause. In the same sample, other DNA sequences code for this CDR3. V gene TRBV28 combines with J gene TRBJ1-1; D may be TRBD1 (6 bases). This CDR3 is 15 amino acids long. CDR1 and CDR2 (germline): MDHEN, SYDVKM. The CDR3 protein is CASNTPFQGRTEAFF. The CDR3 coding sequence is TGTGCCAGCAATACCCCGTTCCAGGGGCGTACTGAAGCTTTCTTC. Using reference TRBV28 and TRBJ1-1 for the parts outside the CDR3, the full variable domain is DVKVTQSSRYLVKRTGEKVFLECVQDMDHENMFWYRQDPGLGLRLIYFSYDVKMKEKGDIPEGYSVSREKKERFSLILESASTNQTSMYLCASNTPFQGRTEAFFGQGTRLTVV.

The V gene is TRBV18, the J gene TRBJ2-5, with TRBD2 matching over 11 bases. This CDR3 contains 19 residues. After removal of 3 bases from V and 2 bases from J, the junction contained 14 bases not matched to a gene. Germline CDR1 and CDR2: KGHSH and LQKENI. CDR3 region: CASSPQTTSGGGSQETQYF. The CDR3 DNA follows: TGTGCCAGCTCACCCCAGACAACTAGCGGGGGTGGTTCACAAGAGACCCAGTACTTC.

The rearrangement links TRBV7-9 to TRBJ1-3, with unresolved D. CDR3 length equals 14 residues. Trimming pared 6 bases from V and 0 bases from J, leaving 9 bases between. CDR1 is SEHNR and CDR2 is FQNEAQ in the germline V gene (reference sequence). CDR3 sequence (DNA): TGTGCCAGCAGACCGGGCAACTCTGGAAACACCATATATTTT. It translates to CASRPGNSGNTIYF.

This chain connects TRBV21-1 to TRBJ1-5; the tabulated D call, TRBD1, remains unverified against the DNA. TRBV21-1 counts as a pseudogene. This CDR3 comprises 18 residues. CDR3 sequence (DNA): TGTGCCAGCACAGCGAGTCCGAATACAGGCCCCAAGGATCAGCCCCAGCATTTT. It is translated as CASTASPNTGPKDQPQHF.

A note on this clone: This sequence may be a read error, since a much larger clone differs from it by one base. The chain carries TRBV6-6 and TRBJ2-5, with 7 bases identical to TRBD1. The J segment lost 1 base and the V segment lost 6 bases, leaving 2 bases of the junction unmatched. Germline V gene sequence: CDR1 MNHNY, CDR2 SVGAGI (reference sequence). There are 13 residues in the CDR3. The CDR3 region has the DNA TGTGCCAGCAGAGACAGGGTCCAAGAGACCCAGTACTTC. This sequence encodes CASRDRVQETQYF.

In DNA form, the CDR3 reads TGTGCCAGCAGTTACGGGACACAGTTCAACGAGCAGTACTTC. It is translated as CASSYGTQFNEQYF. This sequence joins TRBV6-5 and TRBJ2-7; TRBD1 is a possible D gene (6 bases). Germline V gene lookup returns CDR1 MNHEY and CDR2 SVGAGI. The CDR3 is 14 amino acids. Trimming shortened V by 2 bases and J by 5 bases, and 13 bases separated the two germline ends.

Comment on this clone: With a much larger clone just one base away, this may be a read error. The same CDR3 is also encoded by other DNA sequences in this sample. This chain uses TRBV11-2 with TRBJ2-1, with a tentative D call TRBD1 (5 bases). Germline CDR1 is SGHAT and CDR2 is FQNNGV. CDR3 length: 13 residues. DNA of the CDR3: TGCGCCAGCAGCTTATATGGGGCGGAAGAGCAGTTCTTC. It specifies CASSLYGAEEQFF.